These 26 T cell receptor beta chains originate from one sample sequenced in a study of shared clonotypes between healthy human individuals. Some clones are missing from TCRdb's copy, which holds only in-frame ones; the method was immunoSEQ multiplex PCR. The table includes fewer than 850,000 clones, 90% to 98% detected once. The naive CD8 fraction comprised CD45RO-negative cells positively selected for CCR7 and excluded terminally differentiated effector memory CD45RA+ cells. The specimen was naive CD8+ T cells sorted from blood. Every receptor here comes from a young man in good health.

J is TRBJ1-1 and V is TRBV2, with D unresolved. The V end was cut by 2 bases, the J end by 0 bases, with 4 bases between. There are 13 residues in the CDR3. Germline V lookup: CDR1 SNHLY, CDR2 FYNNEI. DNA for the CDR3: TGTGCCAGCAGTGAAAGGGTGAACACTGAAGCTTTCTTT. It translates to CASSERVNTEAFF.

This chain uses TRBV4-2 with TRBJ1-1; a possible D gene is TRBD1 (5 bases). The CDR3 sequence is 16 residues long. The germline V gene encodes CDR1 LGHNA and CDR2 YNFKEQ. Trimming stripped 0 bases from V and 3 bases from J, with 14 bases between. The CDR3 DNA sequence: TGTGCCAGCAGCCAAGACCGAGGGGCGGTGGACACTGAAGCTTTCTTT. Translating gives CASSQDRGAVDTEAFF.

The chain employs TRBV9 and TRBJ2-3; 11 bases map to TRBD2. The CDR3 spans 21 residues. Germline loops: CDR1 SGDLS, CDR2 YYNGEE. Losses at the gene ends were 3 bases for V and 2 bases for J; bases not matched to a gene: 20. CDR3 sequence (DNA): TGTGCCAGCAGCGACCCCGAGACTAGCGGGACTATTGGGGGAATCACAGATACGCAGTATTTT. Translation: CASSDPETSGTIGGITDTQYF.

The rearrangement links TRBV5-4 to TRBJ2-7; 9 bases agree with TRBD1. This CDR3 spans 14 amino acids. Germline assignment: CDR1 SGHNT and CDR2 YYREEE (reference sequence). With V trimmed by 4 bases and J by 3 bases, 5 bases remained unmatched. The chain's CDR3 is CASSTGQGLYEQYF. In DNA, the CDR3 is TGTGCCAGCAGCACCGGACAGGGGCTCTACGAGCAGTACTTC.

The V call is TRBV4-3, the J call TRBJ2-4, with D possibly matching TRBD2 (6 bases). Germline V gene sequence: CDR1 LGHNA, CDR2 YSLEER. The CDR3 has 18 residues. Trimming removed 0 bases from V and 0 bases from J, with 15 bases in between. The CDR3 region has the DNA TGCGCCAGCAGCCAAGATGGTGGACTAACAGTAGCCAAAAACATTCAGTACTTC. As protein: CASSQDGGLTVAKNIQYF.

The rearrangement links TRBV27 to TRBJ2-1; D is unresolved. The V end was cut by 2 bases, the J end by 8 bases, with 4 bases between. The CDR3 extends over 11 amino acids. The germline gives CDR1 MNHEY, CDR2 SMNVEV (reference sequence). CDR3 sequence reads: CASSLGHEQFF. CDR3 nucleotide sequence: TGTGCCAGCAGTTTAGGCCATGAGCAGTTCTTC.

The table lists this clone with a count of one. The chain is built from TRBV27 and TRBJ2-2; no clear D. V dropped 7 bases and J dropped 4 bases, with 16 bases sitting between them. Germline V gives CDR1 MNHEY, CDR2 SMNVEV (reference sequence). This CDR3 region has 15 residues. The CDR3 DNA follows: TGTGCCAGCACCCCCGGGCCCCTGCTCACCGGGGAGCTGTTTTTT. As protein: CASTPGPLLTGELFF.

The V gene is TRBV18, the J gene TRBJ2-1; D possibly uses TRBD1 or TRBD2 (6 bases each). Between the trimmed V and J ends, which lost 2 bases and 6 bases, there was a span of 23 bases. Germline V gives CDR1 KGHSH, CDR2 LQKENI. The CDR3 totals 18 residues. The CDR3 DNA follows: TGTGCCAGCTCACCAGTCCTTGGATGGAGGGACATGGTCAATGAGCAGTTCTTC. This gives the protein CASSPVLGWRDMVNEQFF.

CDR3 sequence (DNA): TGTGCCAGCTCCAATTTCGTGTCACGGCGGAATGAGCAGTTCTTC. This translates into CASSNFVSRRNEQFF. The chain recombines TRBV28 with TRBJ2-1; D unclear. The V gene's germline CDR1 is MDHEN and CDR2 SYDVKM. The CDR3 runs to 15 residues. Trimming left V 8 bases short and J 7 bases short, with 21 bases between.

With respect to this clone: Compared with germline, one end of the junction differs, possibly owing to a read error. The chain has TRBV7-9 and TRBJ2-1; 8 bases agree with TRBD2. Germline assignment: CDR1 SEHNR and CDR2 FQNEAQ (reference sequence). This CDR3 has 15 residues. The DNA of the CDR3 is TGTGCCAGCAGTTTAGCCGGACTAGCATGGCCCGAGCAGTTCTTC. Translated, it gives CASSLAGLAWPEQFF.

J is TRBJ2-1 and V is TRBV5-1; 9 bases match TRBD2. CDR1 and CDR2 (germline): SGHRS, YFSETQ. Trimming took 1 base from V and 7 from J; bases not matched to a gene: 9. The CDR3 consists of 16 residues. CDR3 sequence: CASSLPIAGVRNEQFF. CDR3 in DNA: TGCGCCAGCAGCTTGCCGATAGCGGGAGTAAGGAATGAGCAGTTCTTC.

The chain couples TRBV4-1 to TRBJ2-2; 15 nucleotides line up with TRBD2. The J segment lost 5 bases and the V segment lost 4 bases, leaving 5 bases of the junction unmatched. The V gene's germline CDR1 is MGHRA and CDR2 YSYEKL. The CDR3 length is 17 residues. CDR3: CASSPGLAGGPTGELFF. The DNA of the CDR3 is TGCGCCAGCAGCCCGGGACTAGCGGGAGGCCCTACCGGGGAGCTGTTTTTT.

The V gene is TRBV9, the J gene TRBJ2-1, with 11 bases identical to TRBD2. The CDR3 loop spans 16 amino acids. With 3 bases clipped from V and 8 bases from J, the junction kept 10 bases outside the gene matches. The V gene's germline CDR1 is SGDLS and CDR2 YYNGEE. In DNA form, the CDR3 reads TGTGCCAGCAGCGCCGGGACTAGCGGTCGAGGGGATGAGCAGTTCTTC. Its protein product is CASSAGTSGRGDEQFF.

The CDR3 loop is CASRSGYEQYF. The CDR3 DNA is TGTGCCAGCAGATCAGGCTACGAGCAGTACTTC. The V gene is TRBV27, the J gene TRBJ2-7, with no clear D. The V gene lost 6 bases and the J gene lost 3 bases, with 6 bases spanning the gap. This CDR3 spans 11 amino acids. Germline-derived CDR1 and CDR2 are MNHEY and SMNVEV (reference sequence).

The J gene is TRBJ2-1, the V gene TRBV7-8; TRBD2 matches 9 bases. This CDR3 region has 16 residues. Germline V gene sequence: CDR1 SGHVS, CDR2 FQNEAQ. Trimming cost V 5 bases and J 4 bases; bases outside gene matches: 9. This CDR3 reads CASSVPSSGNYNEQFF. CDR3 nucleotide sequence: TGTGCCAGCAGCGTCCCCTCTAGCGGGAATTACAATGAGCAGTTCTTC.

V usage is TRBV13 and J usage is TRBJ2-1; TRBD2 might be the D (5 bases). The CDR3 consists of 14 residues. Germline CDR1 PRHDT, CDR2 FYEKMQ (reference sequence). V was trimmed by 1 base and J by 1 base, leaving 5 bases between them. CDR3 DNA sequence: TGTGCCAGCAGCTTAGCGGGGTCCTACAATGAGCAGTTCTTC. Amino acid sequence: CASSLAGSYNEQFF.

This chain connects TRBV25-1 to TRBJ2-5, with D unclear. Germline-derived CDR1 and CDR2 are MGHDK and SYGVNS. V lost 3 bases and J 10 bases, leaving 9 bases between the germline ends. This CDR3 comprises 11 residues. CDR3 sequence (DNA): TGTGCCAGCAGTGAGGGTAGGGACCAGTACTTC. Encoded protein: CASSEGRDQYF. Based on the CDR3 plus reference TRBV25-1 and TRBJ2-5, the full variable domain is EADIYQTPRYLVIGTGKKITLECSQTMGHDKMYWYQQDPGMELHLIHYSYGVNSTEKGDLSSESTVSRIRTEHFPLTLESARPSHTSQYLCASSEGRDQYFGPGTRLLVL.

The chain links TRBV6-6 to TRBJ2-7; D may be TRBD1 (6 bases). Germline CDR1 reads MNHNY; CDR2 reads SVGAGI (reference sequence). Trimming took 2 bases from V and 2 from J, leaving 10 bases between them. The CDR3 is 14 amino acids. The CDR3 DNA reads TGTGCCAGCAGTTACGGCAGGGGAGCCTACGAGCAGTACTTC. Its protein product is CASSYGRGAYEQYF.

This chain joins TRBV7-9 and TRBJ2-7; the D gene is possibly TRBD1 (6 bases). Looked up from germline, CDR1 is SEHNR and CDR2 is FQNEAQ (reference sequence). The CDR3 loop spans 15 amino acids. Between the trimmed V and J ends, which lost 5 bases and 2 bases, there was a span of 16 bases. In DNA form, the CDR3 reads TGTGCCAGCAGCCTGACCCGGGACAATCCCTACGAGCAGTACTTC. Its translation is CASSLTRDNPYEQYF.

The genes are TRBV2 and TRBJ2-7, with D unresolved. The germline V gene encodes CDR1 SNHLY and CDR2 FYNNEI. V shed 3 bases and J shed 1 base, with 4 bases lying between them. This CDR3 has 12 amino acids. Written as DNA, the CDR3 is TGTGCCAGCAGTGATTTTTCCTACGAGCAGTACTTC. Translating gives CASSDFSYEQYF.

This sequence joins TRBV27 and TRBJ2-1; D is possibly TRBD2 (6 bases). CDR3 length equals 15 residues. CDR1 is MNHEY and CDR2 is SMNVEV in the germline V gene (reference sequence). The V end lost 6 bases, the J end lost 2 bases, and 14 bases lay between the germline ends. The CDR3 nucleotides are TGTGCCAGCAGGGACGGACTACTAACCTACAATGAGCAGTTCTTC. This sequence encodes CASRDGLLTYNEQFF.

This chain links TRBV28 with TRBJ2-7; a weak D match, TRBD2 (5 bases). Germline V lookup: CDR1 MDHEN, CDR2 SYDVKM. This CDR3 spans 17 amino acids. The V gene lost 5 bases and the J gene lost 0 bases, with 20 bases spanning the gap. The chain's CDR3 is CASSPYSLGSASYEQYF. In DNA, the CDR3 is TGTGCCAGCAGTCCCTATTCTTTGGGGAGCGCCTCCTACGAGCAGTACTTC.

The chain recombines TRBV27 with TRBJ2-7; no clear D gene. Between the trimmed V and J ends, which lost 5 bases and 3 bases, there was a span of 5 bases. This CDR3 comprises 11 residues. CDR1 MNHEY and CDR2 SMNVEV come from the germline V gene (reference sequence). This chain's CDR3 is CASSNFYEQYF. The CDR3 region has the DNA TGTGCCAGCAGTAACTTCTACGAGCAGTACTTC.

The rearrangement uses TRBV2 and TRBJ1-1; D may be TRBD1 (6 bases). V dropped 2 bases and J dropped 7 bases, with 14 bases sitting between them. This CDR3 is 14 amino acids long. Germline CDR1 SNHLY, CDR2 FYNNEI. CDR3 residues: CASSELQGSFEAFF. CDR3 sequence (DNA): TGTGCCAGCAGTGAACTCCAGGGGTCATTTGAAGCTTTCTTT.

The gene calls are TRBV6-1 and TRBJ1-5, with D tentatively TRBD1 (6 bases). Germline CDR1 reads MNHNS; CDR2 reads SASEGT. Deletions cut 4 bases from V and 4 bases from J, with 14 bases between. This CDR3 is 15 amino acids long. The CDR3: CASSVGRGGNQPQHF. The CDR3, as DNA: TGTGCCAGCAGTGTCGGCAGGGGAGGGAATCAGCCCCAGCATTTT.

The rearrangement uses TRBV15 and TRBJ2-3; D is perhaps TRBD1 or TRBD2 (5 bases each). The CDR3 spans 15 residues. Per germline, CDR1 LNHNV and CDR2 YYDKDF (reference sequence). V dropped 2 bases and J dropped 0 bases, with 9 bases sitting between them. For the CDR3, the DNA is TGTGCCACCAGCAGACCGGGACCAAGCACAGATACGCAGTATTTT. Its protein is CATSRPGPSTDTQYF.